This T cell receptor beta chain was sequenced for a study of shared clonotypes between healthy human individuals. A split of CD4+ cells into CD45RA+ naive and CD45RA-negative memory subsets was performed. As regards this clone: Its antigen is undetermined.

CDR3 size: 14 residues. Per germline, CDR1 MGHRA and CDR2 YSYEKL. V lost 0 bases and J lost 6, with 10 bases in between. The study, taken as a whole, reports: Genetic and exposure-history diversity was limited by the small donor number. The rarefaction results pointed to incomplete sorted-subset sequencing despite large depth.

As processed by the authors: Quality scores were absent from the junction-only immunoSEQ sequences, so filtering differed. Sequencing was performed with immunoSEQ multiplex PCR; in TCRdb, only in-frame clones are kept and a portion is missing. Clone size and V and J calls were adopted from that table, with D and trimming inferred from the DNA. This sample has about 1 million clones, with 60% to 80% found just once. Specimen: memory CD4+ T cells sorted from blood. Subset indicated: CD45RA-negative fraction. The clonotype was recovered from a man younger than 30 in good health. The chain uses TRBV4-1 and TRBJ2-3; tentatively, D is TRBD1 or TRBD2 (6 bases each). The chain's CDR3 is CASSQERGGDTQYF. The CDR3 bases are TGCGCCAGCAGCCAAGAGAGAGGGGGGGATACGCAGTATTTT.